The 13 T cell receptor beta chains presented below share a single source sample, sequenced in a study of early T cells in non-severe SARS-CoV-2 infection. TCRdb processed the 5' RACE reads anew with MiXCR; each CDR3 protein has one entry. This table has around 47,000 distinct CDR3 sequences, about a tenth appearing once. Sequencing input: whole blood. Every receptor here comes from an adult who was a healthcare worker with PCR-confirmed SARS-CoV-2 infection or an uninfected control (not recorded which).

V gene TRBV4-3 combines with J gene TRBJ2-3; 9 positions agree with TRBD2. The CDR3 length is 17 residues. The junction had 12 bases not matched to a gene; V was cut back by 1 base and J by 7 bases. Germline lookup yields CDR1 LGHNA and CDR2 YSLEER. The CDR3 DNA reads TGCGCCAGCAGCCAAGTTGCTGCGCGGGGGGGCAAAAATACGCAGTATTTT. Residues: CASSQVAARGGKNTQYF.

This clonotype occurred a few times. The chain couples TRBV2 to TRBJ1-4; a possible D gene is TRBD1 (5 bases). Deletions cut 7 bases from V and 5 bases from J, with 8 bases between. Germline loops: CDR1 SNHLY, CDR2 FYNNEI. The CDR3 length is 12 residues. CDR3 in DNA: TGTGCCAGCAAAAGACAGAATGAAAAACTGTTTTTT. Amino acid sequence: CASKRQNEKLFF. Complete variable domain (other parts from reference TRBV2 and TRBJ1-4): EPEVTQTPSHQVTQMGQEVILRCVPISNHLYFYWYRQILGQKVEFLVSFYNNEISEKSEIFDDQFSVERPDGSNFTLKIRSTKLEDSAMYFCASKRQNEKLFFGSGTQLSVL.

This chain connects TRBV12-3 or TRBV12-4 to TRBJ2-6, with a possible D match to TRBD1 (6 bases). The V and J ends lost 1 base and 5 bases respectively, with 9 bases between them. The CDR3 runs to 15 residues. In nucleotides, the CDR3 is TGTGCCAGCAGTTTAGGGGGGCTTTGGGCCAACGTCCTGACTTTC. The encoded protein is CASSLGGLWANVLTF.

This clonotype was counted many times. The V and J genes are TRBV18 and TRBJ2-7; weak D call: TRBD1 (5 bases). The germline gives CDR1 KGHSH, CDR2 LQKENI. Between the trimmed V and J ends, which lost 2 bases and 6 bases, there was a span of 14 bases. The CDR3 runs to 14 residues. The chain's CDR3 is CASSPTTGTVEQYF. The CDR3 coding sequence is TGTGCCAGCTCACCAACCACAGGAACAGTCGAGCAGTACTTC.

This chain uses TRBV3-1 with TRBJ2-3, with TRBD1 matching over 8 bases. Germline assignment: CDR1 LGHDT and CDR2 YNNKEL (reference sequence). Trimming at V came to 4 bases and at J to 1 base, leaving 4 bases not matched to a gene. This CDR3 is 15 amino acids long. The CDR3 coding sequence is TGTGCCAGCAGCCCAGGACAGGGCGGCACAGATACGCAGTATTTT. Amino acids: CASSPGQGGTDTQYF.

The V and J genes are TRBV5-1 and TRBJ2-3; D gene unclear. Germline values: CDR1 SGHRS, CDR2 YFSETQ. The CDR3 runs to 12 residues. The V end was cut by 4 bases, the J end by 6 bases, with 9 bases between. CDR3 region: CASSARWDTQYF. CDR3 sequence (DNA): TGCGCCAGCAGCGCCCGCTGGGATACGCAGTATTTT.

J is TRBJ1-2 and V is TRBV9, with a possible D match to TRBD1 (5 bases). V lost 0 bases and J lost 1, with 10 bases in between. The CDR3 has 15 residues. Germline CDR1 is SGDLS and CDR2 is YYNGEE. CDR3 region: CASSVGQGNNYGYTF. The DNA for the CDR3 is TGTGCCAGCAGCGTAGGGCAGGGAAATAACTATGGCTACACCTTC.

The chain uses TRBV12-3 or TRBV12-4 and TRBJ1-1; no reliable D call. The germline V and J ends were trimmed by 3 bases and 1 base, with 9 bases remaining between them. The CDR3 is 14 residues long. CDR3 residues: CASSFGRENTEAFF. As DNA, the CDR3 is TGTGCCAGCAGTTTTGGCAGAGAGAACACTGAAGCTTTCTTT.

This clonotype has a handful of counts. The chain combines TRBV6-5 with TRBJ1-6, with D possibly matching TRBD1 (5 bases). There are 15 residues in the CDR3. Trimming pared 4 bases from V and 9 bases from J, leaving 16 bases between. The germline V gene encodes CDR1 MNHEY and CDR2 SVGAGI. CDR3 protein: CASSLGAAGGSPLHF. Written as DNA, the CDR3 is TGTGCCAGCAGTTTAGGGGCAGCGGGGGGTTCACCCCTCCACTTT.

The chain employs TRBV4-3 and TRBJ1-1, with D maybe TRBD1 (5 bases). Germline assignment: CDR1 LGHNA and CDR2 YSLEER. V lost 1 base and J 2 bases, leaving 11 bases between the germline ends. The CDR3 consists of 15 residues. The CDR3 DNA sequence: TGCGCCAGCAGCCAAGGCAGGGACCAAAACACTGAAGCTTTCTTT. Translating gives CASSQGRDQNTEAFF.

The J gene is TRBJ1-5, the V gene TRBV7-2; D is unclear. The CDR3 runs to 14 residues. The V end lost 1 base, the J end lost 4 bases, and 8 bases lay between the germline ends. Germline V gene sequence: CDR1 SGHTA, CDR2 FQGNSA. The CDR3 DNA is TGTGCCAGCAGCTTAGATTCGGGGAATCAGCCCCAGCATTTT. Residues: CASSLDSGNQPQHF.

The rearrangement uses TRBV11-2 and TRBJ2-5; 7 nucleotides align to TRBD2. With V trimmed by 1 base and J by 2 bases, 4 bases remained unmatched. Germline-derived CDR1 and CDR2 are SGHAT and FQNNGV. The CDR3 sequence is 15 residues long. The CDR3 region has the DNA TGTGCCAGCAGCTTAGGTGGGGGGGAGCAAGAGACCCAGTACTTC. It is translated as CASSLGGGEQETQYF.

This clonotype was counted at least ten times. This chain uses TRBV9 with TRBJ2-5, with 8 positions matching TRBD1. CDR3 size: 15 residues. The germline V gene encodes CDR1 SGDLS and CDR2 YYNGEE. V lost 0 bases and J lost 1; bases outside the gene matches: 2. The CDR3 DNA is TGTGCCAGCAGCGTAGGGACAGGGACCCAAGAGACCCAGTACTTC. Translated: CASSVGTGTQETQYF.